This TCR beta chain is drawn from a study of neurological immune-mediated disorders. At the level of the study: Of the approximately 34 patients with multiple sclerosis, roughly 30 had relapsing-remitting MS, whereas the remaining 3 had secondary progressive MS.

The unsorted libraries originated from 2 million PBMCs that had been stored at -80 C. Via MiXCR, TCRdb re-called the 5' RACE reads, giving one row per CDR3 protein. The sample records under 20,000 distinct CDR3 sequences, roughly 2.5% being singletons. The CDR3 is 16 amino acids. CDR1 and CDR2 (germline): DFQATT, SNEGSKA (reference sequence). V gave up 1 base and J gave up 2 bases, with 16 bases separating them. Study results and caveats: HTLV-1-associated myelopathy ranked highest for TCR clonal expansion and multiple sclerosis lowest, beneath healthy controls. For the multiple sclerosis repertoire cluster, no association with any clinical or MRI feature was found.

Ten or more counts support this clonotype. Its specificity is not known. The sequence was collected from a woman aged 18-29 years with multiple sclerosis. The chain combines TRBV20-1 with TRBJ2-3; D remains unclear. Material for sequencing was PBMCs. Here the CDR3 DNA reads TGCAGTGCTAGAGGCCACCCAGCGTCCCCCACAGATACGCAGTATTTT. It yields the protein CSARGHPASPTDTQYF.